These 14 T cell receptor beta chains came from one sample sequenced in a study of shared clonotypes between healthy human individuals. Data came from immunoSEQ multiplex PCR; TCRdb stores just in-frame clones and leaves some out. Of approximately 1,500,000 clones listed, 98% are singletons. Sequenced: naive CD4+ T cells sorted from blood. Subset indicated: CD45RA+ positively selected. The receptor set was obtained from a man between 25 and 39 years old in good health.

The V call is TRBV15, the J call TRBJ2-3; D perhaps matches TRBD2 (6 bases). Germline V gives CDR1 LNHNV, CDR2 YYDKDF (reference sequence). V was cut by 4 bases and J by 1 base, with 15 bases left in between. CDR3 length: 16 amino acids. CDR3 DNA: TGTGCCACCAGCACCCACTGGGCTAGCGGCACAGATACGCAGTATTTT. This encodes CATSTHWASGTDTQYF.

The V and J genes are TRBV28 and TRBJ2-3; no firm D call. Trimming took off 7 bases at V and 5 bases at J, with 7 bases between the two ends. Germline loops: CDR1 MDHEN, CDR2 SYDVKM. This CDR3 contains 11 residues. The DNA for the CDR3 is TGTGCCAGCACCCTGGGAGATACGCAGTATTTT. Translating it yields CASTLGDTQYF.

This clone was detected only once. The rearrangement uses TRBV6-5 and TRBJ1-3; D unclear. The CDR3 extends over 14 amino acids. Trimming shortened V by 5 bases and J by 7 bases, and 15 bases separated the two germline ends. Germline V gene sequence: CDR1 MNHEY, CDR2 SVGAGI. In nucleotides, the CDR3 is TGTGCCAGCAGTCCCTCGGCTGCAGTCAACACCATATATTTT. It is translated as CASSPSAAVNTIYF.

The chain joins TRBV21-1 to TRBJ2-7; the table's D call, TRBD1, was not checked against the DNA. TRBV21-1 is listed as a pseudogene. The CDR3 runs 14 residues. The CDR3 sequence: CASSKEAGGYEQYF. CDR3 DNA sequence: TGTGCCAGCAGCAAAGAAGCAGGGGGATACGAGCAGTACTTC.

The CDR3 spells CASRRPSKGTSGSSTYEQYF. The CDR3 region has the DNA TGTGCCAGCAGACGCCCCTCAAAAGGGACTAGCGGGAGTAGCACCTACGAGCAGTACTTC. The chain uses TRBV2 and TRBJ2-7, with TRBD2 identical over 14 bases. Trimming cost V 6 bases and J 2 bases; bases outside gene matches: 18. The CDR3 spans 20 residues. The germline V gene has CDR1 SNHLY and CDR2 FYNNEI.

This clone appeared once. The V and J genes are TRBV9 and TRBJ2-2; TRBD2 aligns across 10 bases. The germline V gene has CDR1 SGDLS and CDR2 YYNGEE. CDR3 length: 17 amino acids. After removal of 3 bases from V and 6 bases from J, the junction contained 11 bases not matched to a gene. CDR3 protein: CASSASVAGGSSGELFF. Here the CDR3 DNA reads TGTGCCAGCAGCGCTTCGGTAGCGGGAGGATCCTCCGGGGAGCTGTTTTTT.

The V call is TRBV28, the J call TRBJ1-2; D possibly corresponds to TRBD1 (6 bases). The CDR3 length is 14 residues. The V gene's germline CDR1 is MDHEN and CDR2 SYDVKM. The ends were cut back, 6 bases at V and 5 bases at J, with 16 bases in the middle. CDR3 sequence reads: CASSNLRRGYGYTF. DNA for the CDR3: TGTGCCAGCAGCAACCTTAGGAGGGGGTATGGCTACACCTTC.

The chain combines TRBV7-3 with TRBJ2-1; D is undetermined. The CDR3 sequence is 16 residues long. Germline lookup yields CDR1 SGHTA and CDR2 FQGTGA. The V end was cut by 5 bases, the J end by 1 base, with 15 bases between. The DNA for the CDR3 is TGTGCCAGCAGCCTAGGCTTAGGGCCGTCCTACAATGAGCAGTTCTTC. Protein sequence: CASSLGLGPSYNEQFF.

This CDR3 reads CASSERMTSYEQYF. CDR3 coding DNA: TGCGCCAGCAGTGAAAGGATGACCTCCTACGAGCAGTACTTC. V gene TRBV10-2 combines with J gene TRBJ2-7; D ambiguous. The V end lost 3 bases, the J end lost 0 bases, and 9 bases lay between the germline ends. CDR1 and CDR2 from the germline V gene are WSHSY and SAAADI. The CDR3 sequence is 14 residues long.

This clone was seen just once. V and J are TRBV2 and TRBJ2-7, with 11 bases identical to TRBD2. The CDR3 sequence is 14 residues long. Germline loops: CDR1 SNHLY, CDR2 FYNNEI. Unmatched junction bases numbered 8, after V lost 6 bases and J lost 7 bases. CDR3 loop: CASRETSGKREQYF. DNA of the CDR3: TGTGCCAGCAGAGAGACTAGCGGGAAACGGGAGCAGTACTTC.

The V and J genes are TRBV27 and TRBJ2-1, with 10 bases identical to TRBD2. The V gene's germline CDR1 is MNHEY and CDR2 SMNVEV (reference sequence). J gave up 4 bases and V 3 bases, and 9 bases lay outside the gene matches. This CDR3 comprises 17 residues. DNA for the CDR3: TGTGCCAGCAGTTTTTGGGCTAGCGGGAGTTTGTACAATGAGCAGTTCTTC. Encoded protein: CASSFWASGSLYNEQFF.

V and J are TRBV5-4 and TRBJ1-1; TRBD1 matches at 7 bases. V dropped 4 bases and J dropped 0; count of bases not matched to a gene: 3. Germline V lookup: CDR1 SGHNT, CDR2 YYREEE (reference sequence). The CDR3 covers 14 residues. The CDR3 sequence is CASSRDSLNTEAFF. CDR3 sequence (DNA): TGTGCCAGCAGCCGGGACAGCCTGAACACTGAAGCTTTCTTT.

The V gene is TRBV11-2, the J gene TRBJ2-3; either TRBD1 or TRBD2 may fit D (6 bases each). V was pared by 6 bases and J by 5 bases, with 18 bases between. Germline V gene sequence: CDR1 SGHAT, CDR2 FQNNGV. The CDR3 extends over 15 amino acids. The CDR3 region is CASRPAGGAGDTQYF. In DNA, the CDR3 is TGTGCCAGCAGGCCAGCCGGGGGCGCGGGAGATACGCAGTATTTT.

About this clone: The same CDR3 also results from other DNA sequences found in this sample. The chain is built from TRBV7-6 and TRBJ2-3; 11 nucleotides agree with TRBD2. V dropped 2 bases and J dropped 6; count of bases not matched to a gene: 7. The CDR3 has 16 amino acids. Germline V CDR1 and CDR2: SGHVS, FNYEAQ. The CDR3 reads CASSLLAGGPTDTQYF. In DNA, the CDR3 is TGTGCCAGCAGCTTATTAGCGGGAGGGCCGACCGATACGCAGTATTTT.